The clone carrying this TCR beta chain showed up many times. Its antigen is as yet unknown. TCRdb reprocessed the 5' RACE reads with MiXCR, giving one entry per CDR3 protein. This table holds some 600,000 distinct CDR3 sequences, just over 7% found once. The data originate from a study of identical twins. General study results and limits: Twin-shared out-of-frame alpha sequences were enriched for low generation probability. Its conclusions, products of cross-sectional statistical analysis, did not come from following the same donors.

Germline assignment: CDR1 SGHRS and CDR2 YFSETQ. The CDR3 extends over 15 amino acids. V gave up 4 bases and J gave up 6 bases; unmatched junction bases: 9. This same sample was also taken into another study, of yellow fever vaccine responses in identical twins.

The sequence was obtained from a woman aged 18-29 years in good health. Material: PBMCs. The rearrangement links TRBV5-1 to TRBJ2-5, with 10 bases lining up with TRBD1. The CDR3 DNA follows: TGCGCCAGCAGCCCCGGGACAGGGGAAATGAAGACCCAGTACTTC. Translated, it gives CASSPGTGEMKTQYF.